The 24 T cell receptor beta chains given below trace back to one sample, sequenced in a study of blood T cell repertoires in COVID-19. The data were produced by immunoSEQ multiplex PCR, yet TCRdb's version contains in-frame clones alone and is incomplete. The repertoire consists of about 250,000 clones, with about 83% occurring once and the leading ten covering approximately 5.4%. What was sequenced was peripheral blood. The receptors stem from a man older than 75 with acute or convalescent COVID-19.

This rearrangement joins TRBV19 to TRBJ2-5; D is uncertain. This CDR3 spans 16 amino acids. Trimming shortened V by 3 bases and J by 2 bases, and 16 bases separated the two germline ends. The germline gives CDR1 LNHDA, CDR2 SQIVND (reference sequence). The CDR3 reads CASSITHTQPQETQYF. The CDR3 DNA reads TGTGCCAGTAGTATCACCCATACTCAACCACAAGAGACCCAGTACTTC.

The gene calls are TRBV6-5 and TRBJ1-2; the match to TRBD1 covers 9 bases. CDR1 and CDR2 (germline): MNHEY, SVGAGI. With V trimmed by 4 bases and J by 2 bases, 8 bases remained unmatched. The CDR3 is 16 residues long. The CDR3 DNA follows: TGTGCCAGCAGTTTACACACCGGGACAGGGAACTATGGCTACACCTTC. Translating it yields CASSLHTGTGNYGYTF.

The V and J genes are TRBV7-8 and TRBJ1-5; weak D call: TRBD1 (5 bases). Germline CDR1 is SGHVS and CDR2 is FQNEAQ. CDR3 length equals 16 residues. Trimming stripped 0 bases from V and 4 bases from J, with 13 bases between. CDR3 in DNA: TGTGCCAGCAGCTTAGCGAGAACAGGACAAAATCAGCCCCAGCATTTT. Translating gives CASSLARTGQNQPQHF.

The chain combines TRBV30 with TRBJ2-3; no clear D. V lost 1 base, J lost 2 bases, and 10 bases lay in between. Germline V gene data show CDR1 as GTSNPN and CDR2 as SVGIG (reference sequence). This CDR3 is built from 14 residues. The CDR3 is CAWSGLEITDTQYF. The CDR3 DNA reads as TGTGCCTGGAGTGGGCTCGAAATCACAGATACGCAGTATTTT.

The chain is built from TRBV30 and TRBJ2-3; D is possibly TRBD1 (5 bases). The CDR3 loop spans 13 amino acids. The germline V gene encodes CDR1 GTSNPN and CDR2 SVGIG (reference sequence). V lost 5 bases to trimming and J lost 1 base, with 10 bases between them. CDR3 sequence (DNA): TGTGCCTGGGCAAGGGGCGGCACAGATACGCAGTATTTT. Its translation is CAWARGGTDTQYF.

The J gene is TRBJ2-1, the V gene TRBV5-1; 7 bases agree with TRBD1. Unmatched junction bases numbered 7, after V lost 4 bases and J lost 6 bases. The CDR3 runs to 14 residues. The germline gives CDR1 SGHRS, CDR2 YFSETQ. CDR3 DNA sequence: TGCGCCAGCAGCCGGGACAGCGTTATCAATGAGCAGTTCTTC. Residues: CASSRDSVINEQFF. Full variable domain (remainder filled in from reference TRBV5-1 and TRBJ2-1): KAGVTQTPRYLIKTRGQQVTLSCSPISGHRSVSWYQQTPGQGLQFLFEYFSETQRNKGNFPGRFSGRQFSNSRSEMNVSTLELGDSALYLCASSRDSVINEQFFGPGTRLTVL.

This clone was recorded once. This rearrangement joins TRBV29-1 to TRBJ2-5; perhaps TRBD2 as D (6 bases). The length of the CDR3 is 12 residues. V was pared by 7 bases and J by 1 base, with 10 bases between. Germline V gives CDR1 SQVTM, CDR2 ANQGSEA. CDR3 sequence reads: CSGDSSQETQYF. CDR3 DNA sequence: TGCAGCGGGGACTCCAGCCAAGAGACCCAGTACTTC.

This chain uses TRBV5-6 with TRBJ1-1, with no clear D. Germline-derived CDR1 and CDR2 are SGHDT and YYEEEE. V lost 3 bases and J lost 6, with 21 bases in between. The CDR3 runs 16 residues. The chain's CDR3 is CASSWAPARGGPEAFF. The CDR3 nucleotides read TGTGCCAGCAGCTGGGCCCCGGCCCGGGGAGGGCCTGAAGCTTTCTTT.

The chain uses TRBV5-1 and TRBJ2-7; D might be TRBD2 (5 bases). The length of the CDR3 is 14 residues. V dropped 3 bases and J dropped 3 bases, with 13 bases sitting between them. Germline CDR1 is SGHRS and CDR2 is YFSETQ. CDR3 DNA: TGCGCCAGCAGCTCATCCGGGGTTCGCTACGAGCAGTACTTC. Amino acid sequence: CASSSSGVRYEQYF. Complete variable domain (other parts from reference TRBV5-1 and TRBJ2-7): KAGVTQTPRYLIKTRGQQVTLSCSPISGHRSVSWYQQTPGQGLQFLFEYFSETQRNKGNFPGRFSGRQFSNSRSEMNVSTLELGDSALYLCASSSSGVRYEQYFGPGTRLTVT.

The chain couples TRBV5-4 to TRBJ2-7; D possibly corresponds to TRBD1 (6 bases). V shed 4 bases and J shed 3 bases, with 17 bases lying between them. CDR3 length: 15 amino acids. Germline loops: CDR1 SGHNT, CDR2 YYREEE (reference sequence). CDR3 sequence (DNA): TGTGCCAGCAGCCCTAAGACAGGTAAAGGCTACGAGCAGTACTTC. Translating gives CASSPKTGKGYEQYF.

V and J are TRBV5-4 and TRBJ2-7; 8 nucleotides align to TRBD1. V was clipped by 4 bases and J by 3 bases; unmatched bases: 9. Germline CDR1 reads SGHNT; CDR2 reads YYREEE (reference sequence). The CDR3 consists of 15 residues. CDR3 amino acids: CASSQGSGQGYEQYF. CDR3 bases: TGTGCCAGCAGCCAAGGGTCAGGACAGGGCTACGAGCAGTACTTC. Using reference TRBV5-4 and TRBJ2-7 for the parts outside the CDR3, the full variable domain is ETGVTQSPTHLIKTRGQQVTLRCSSQSGHNTVSWYQQALGQGPQFIFQYYREEENGRGNFPPRFSGLQFPNYSSELNVNALELDDSALYLCASSQGSGQGYEQYFGPGTRLTVT.

The rearrangement joins TRBV4-1 to TRBJ1-1; tentatively, D is TRBD1 (6 bases). CDR1 MGHRA and CDR2 YSYEKL come from the germline V gene. There are 16 residues in the CDR3. Trimming removed 4 bases at V and 0 bases at J, with 15 bases between. In DNA, the CDR3 is TGCGCCAGCAGCCTCCGACAGGCGTACATGAACACTGAAGCTTTCTTT. Translated, it gives CASSLRQAYMNTEAFF.

The chain combines TRBV5-1 with TRBJ2-1; 7 bases match TRBD1. The CDR3 has 14 amino acids. With V trimmed by 3 bases and J by 7 bases, 7 bases remained unmatched. In germline, CDR1 is SGHRS, CDR2 YFSETQ. CDR3 DNA: TGCGCCAGCAGCTCTCGGACAGGCTTGAATGAGCAGTTCTTC. Translating it yields CASSSRTGLNEQFF. The full variable domain, completed using reference TRBV5-1 and TRBJ2-1, is KAGVTQTPRYLIKTRGQQVTLSCSPISGHRSVSWYQQTPGQGLQFLFEYFSETQRNKGNFPGRFSGRQFSNSRSEMNVSTLELGDSALYLCASSSRTGLNEQFFGPGTRLTVL.

This clone came up a few times. The chain joins TRBV2 to TRBJ2-7; 7 bases are a match to TRBD1. The CDR3 loop spans 15 amino acids. Germline lookup yields CDR1 SNHLY and CDR2 FYNNEI. The J segment lost 1 base and the V segment lost 6 bases, leaving 9 bases of the junction unmatched. CDR3 in amino acids: CASRKPKQGSYEQYF. The CDR3 DNA reads as TGTGCCAGCAGAAAACCAAAACAGGGGTCCTACGAGCAGTACTTC.

This chain uses TRBV30 with TRBJ1-6; 8 bases are shared with TRBD1. There are 15 residues in the CDR3. Trimming took 4 bases from V and 3 from J; bases not matched to a gene: 5. Germline V gene lookup returns CDR1 GTSNPN and CDR2 SVGIG (reference sequence). The CDR3 DNA reads as TGTGCCTGGACTAGACAGGGGCTCTATAATTCACCCCTCCACTTT. Translating it yields CAWTRQGLYNSPLHF. Variable domain in full (rest from reference TRBV30 and TRBJ1-6): SQTIHQWPATLVQPVGSPLSLECTVEGTSNPNLYWYRQAAGRGLQLLFYSVGIGQISSEVPQNLSASRPQDRQFILSSKKLLLSDSGFYLCAWTRQGLYNSPLHFGNGTRLTVT.

The chain carries TRBV7-2 and TRBJ2-1; D is unclear. This CDR3 spans 13 amino acids. The germline V gene encodes CDR1 SGHTA and CDR2 FQGNSA. V was pared by 2 bases and J by 5 bases, with 7 bases between. The CDR3 loop reads CASSLSSDNEQFF. CDR3 nucleotides: TGTGCCAGCAGCTTAAGTTCGGACAATGAGCAGTTCTTC.

The J gene is TRBJ2-7, the V gene TRBV30; 7 bases are a match to TRBD1. Germline-derived CDR1 and CDR2 are GTSNPN and SVGIG (reference sequence). V shed 4 bases, J shed 9 bases, and the junction held 21 bases outside the gene matches. The CDR3 runs 16 residues. The CDR3 nucleotides are TGTGCCTGGAACACCAGGGGGAGCAGGGGTTTGAAGGTGCAGTACTTC. Its translation: CAWNTRGSRGLKVQYF.

J is TRBJ2-6 and V is TRBV18; D is possibly TRBD1 (5 bases). Germline loops: CDR1 KGHSH, CDR2 LQKENI. The CDR3 is 18 amino acids. V lost 2 bases to trimming and J lost 0 bases, with 14 bases between them. For the CDR3, the DNA is TGTGCCAGCTCACCAAGGACATCTACCTCCTCTGGGGCCAACGTCCTGACTTTC. The encoded protein is CASSPRTSTSSGANVLTF.

J is TRBJ1-2 and V is TRBV6-5, with 11 bases identical to TRBD1. The V and J ends lost 5 bases and 4 bases, in that order; junction bases with no gene match: 6. Germline V lookup: CDR1 MNHEY, CDR2 SVGAGI. The CDR3 has 15 residues. The CDR3 loop reads CASSIGTGGTYGYTF. CDR3 DNA sequence: TGTGCCAGCAGTATAGGGACAGGGGGAACCTATGGCTACACCTTC.

V is TRBV19 and J is TRBJ2-7; 7 positions match TRBD1. The CDR3 runs to 14 residues. CDR1 and CDR2 from the germline V gene are LNHDA and SQIVND (reference sequence). V was pared by 3 bases and J by 2 bases, with 4 bases of the junction left unmatched. CDR3 nucleotides: TGTGCCAGTAGTATGTACAGGGGAGCCTACGAGCAGTACTTC. This gives the protein CASSMYRGAYEQYF.

The J gene is TRBJ2-7, the V gene TRBV15; 7 nucleotides line up with TRBD2. This CDR3 spans 15 amino acids. Germline CDR1 LNHNV, CDR2 YYDKDF (reference sequence). V shed 1 base and J 0 bases; nucleotides not matched to a gene: 3. This CDR3 reads CATSRGREDSYEQYF. In DNA, the CDR3 is TGTGCCACCAGCAGAGGTCGGGAGGACTCCTACGAGCAGTACTTC.

V is TRBV7-6 and J is TRBJ2-1; possible D gene TRBD2, 5 bases. From germline, CDR1 is SGHVS and CDR2 FNYEAQ. The CDR3 loop spans 15 amino acids. Trimming left V 6 bases short and J 5 bases short, with 17 bases between. CDR3 amino acids: CASRQSPGIHNEQFF. The CDR3 DNA follows: TGTGCCAGCAGACAAAGCCCCGGGATCCACAATGAGCAGTTCTTC.

With regard to this clone: The junction departs from germline at one end; a sequencing error may be responsible. The chain recombines TRBV5-4 with TRBJ1-4; D is perhaps TRBD1 (5 bases). The CDR3 consists of 15 residues. Germline V CDR1 and CDR2: SGHNT, YYREEE (reference sequence). The DNA for the CDR3 is TGTGCCAGCAGCCCCCGTCTTGGGGCTAAAGAAAAACTGTTTTTT. It yields the protein CASSPRLGAKEKLFF.

This clone was detected only once. The chain links TRBV7-9 to TRBJ2-3; TRBD1 might be the D (7 bases). The V and J ends lost 7 bases and 3 bases respectively, with 17 bases between them. CDR3 length: 15 amino acids. The germline CDR1 and CDR2 sequences are SEHNR and FQNEAQ (reference sequence). This chain's CDR3 is CASNQGGLDTDTQYF. The CDR3 DNA reads as TGTGCCAGCAACCAGGGGGGTCTAGATACAGATACGCAGTATTTT.